Presented here are 10 T cell receptor beta chains from one specimen sequenced in a study of T cells in Graves' hyperthyroidism and ophthalmopathy (dated by TCRdb to about 2019). The receptor library was made with multiplex PCR. The sequencer was an Illumina HiSeq 2000. TCR beta CDR3 regions were amplified from RNA transcripts. The TCR CDR3 was subjected to a first round of RT-PCR using the HTBI primer set and the Qiagen OneStep RT-PCR kit. TCRdb itself trimmed the public reads at Q25 with fastp, ran MiXCR and retained productive beta chains. Rows matching on CDR3 protein sequence are summarized as one entry with the most common DNA and genes. Present in this sample are approximately 600,000 distinct CDR3 sequences, 20% to 25% of which were seen just once. The ten biggest clones cover around a third of the sample. The sequencing sample was made of blood. The receptors shown here come from a young man with Graves' ophthalmopathy.

This clonotype was counted a few times. This chain uses TRBV7-9 with TRBJ2-5, with 15 bases identical to TRBD2. Germline V gene sequence: CDR1 SEHNR, CDR2 FQNEAQ (reference sequence). J was trimmed by 5 bases and V by 4 bases; bases with no gene match: 14. CDR3 length: 19 residues. DNA for the CDR3: TGTGCCAGCAGCTCTGGACTAGCGGGAGGGCATAGGATCCGGGAGACCCAGTACTTC. Its translation is CASSSGLAGGHRIRETQYF.

A few counts support this clonotype. Written as DNA, the CDR3 is TGTGCCAGCAGCTTAGCGGTCAGGGGGGGGGCTGAAGCTTTCTTT. Translated, it gives CASSLAVRGGAEAFF. The V and J genes are TRBV7-2 and TRBJ1-1; 7 bases are a match to TRBD1. V was clipped by 0 bases and J by 6 bases; unmatched bases: 7. This CDR3 is 15 amino acids long. Germline V gene lookup returns CDR1 SGHTA and CDR2 FQGNSA. Full variable domain (remainder filled in from reference TRBV7-2 and TRBJ1-1): GAGVSQSPSNKVTEKGKDVELRCDPISGHTALYWYRQSLGQGLEFLIYFQGNSAPDKSGLPSDRFSAERTGGSVSTLTIQRTQQEDSAVYLCASSLAVRGGAEAFFGQGTRLTVV.

There are many counts of this clonotype. The CDR3 spells CASSSRVYYEQYF. CDR3 sequence (DNA): TGTGCCAGCAGCTCCCGGGTCTACTACGAGCAGTACTTC. The chain carries TRBV7-2 and TRBJ2-7; D not resolved. From germline, CDR1 is SGHTA and CDR2 FQGNSA. The V and J ends lost 4 bases and 3 bases respectively, with 10 bases between them. The CDR3 is 13 amino acids.

The CDR3, as DNA: TGTGCCTGGAGTGTAATGATGGGGAGTTCCACCTTC. Residues: CAWSVMMGSSTF. This rearrangement joins TRBV30 to TRBJ1-2, with unresolved D. Germline loops: CDR1 GTSNPN, CDR2 SVGIG (reference sequence). V was clipped by 0 bases and J by 13 bases, with 15 bases between them. The CDR3 totals 12 residues. Looking up the rest from reference TRBV30 and TRBJ1-2 gives the full variable domain: SQTIHQWPATLVQPVGSPLSLECTVEGTSNPNLYWYRQAAGRGLQLLFYSVGIGQISSEVPQNLSASRPQDRQFILSSKKLLLSDSGFYLCAWSVMMGSSTFGSGTRLTVV.

About this clonotype: Being one base from a much bigger clone, this may be a read error. J is TRBJ2-7 and V is TRBV7-2; possibly TRBD2 for D (6 bases). The V gene's germline CDR1 is SGHTA and CDR2 FQGNSA. This CDR3 contains 14 residues. V was pared by 4 bases and J by 2 bases, with 12 bases between. CDR3 sequence reads: CTSSSYSGPYEQYF. CDR3 nucleotide sequence: TGTACCAGCAGCTCCTATAGCGGTCCCTACGAGCAGTACTTC.

This clonotype was seen at least ten times. This chain connects TRBV10-3 to TRBJ1-1; a possible D gene is TRBD1 (5 bases). This CDR3 contains 13 residues. Trimming removed 10 bases at V and 1 base at J, with 13 bases between. Germline V lookup: CDR1 ENHRY, CDR2 SYGVKD. CDR3 sequence (DNA): TGTGCCACCTGGGACCGACAGAACACTGAAGCTTTCTTT. This encodes CATWDRQNTEAFF.

This clonotype was seen a handful of times. V and J are TRBV20-1 and TRBJ1-5; TRBD1 matches 9 bases. Germline V gene sequence: CDR1 DFQATT, CDR2 SNEGSKA (reference sequence). V gave up 6 bases and J gave up 4 bases; unmatched junction bases: 7. The CDR3 covers 14 residues. This CDR3 reads CSARRDRENQPQHF. CDR3 nucleotides: TGCAGTGCCAGAAGGGACAGGGAGAATCAGCCCCAGCATTTT.

V usage is TRBV7-2 and J usage is TRBJ2-7; 10 bases fit TRBD2. Per germline, CDR1 SGHTA and CDR2 FQGNSA. The CDR3 loop spans 15 amino acids. V was clipped by 6 bases and J by 4 bases; unmatched bases: 9. The CDR3 loop reads CASSSLSGRGYEQYF. The DNA for the CDR3 is TGTGCCAGCAGTTCTCTGAGCGGGAGGGGGTACGAGCAGTACTTC.

The gene calls are TRBV11-2 and TRBJ2-3, with TRBD2 identical over 15 bases. The germline CDR1 and CDR2 sequences are SGHAT and FQNNGV. Trimming cost V 5 bases and J 1 base; bases outside gene matches: 13. CDR3 length equals 20 residues. CDR3 bases: TGTGCCAGCAGCCCGGGACTAGCGGGAGGAATTATGCTACGCACAGATACGCAGTATTTT. Amino acid sequence: CASSPGLAGGIMLRTDTQYF.

The chain is built from TRBV2 and TRBJ1-1; no reliable D call. The germline gives CDR1 SNHLY, CDR2 FYNNEI. Deletions cut 2 bases from V and 0 bases from J, with 7 bases between. CDR3 length: 14 amino acids. The CDR3 region is CASSENRVNTEAFF. The CDR3 DNA follows: TGTGCCAGCAGTGAAAATAGAGTGAACACTGAAGCTTTCTTT.